A single sample gave rise to the 3 T cell receptor beta chains below, sequenced in a study of molecular identifiers for immune sequencing clone quantification. TCRdb independently ran MiXCR on the PCR reads; one entry per CDR3 protein. Of hundreds of thousands of distinct CDR3 sequences listed, less than 30% were seen once; the top ten hold 0.78%. Sequencing used naive CD8+ T cells from blood, with Jurkat cell RNA spiked in. Subset in this sample: FACS-sorted CD8+CD4-CCR7+CD45RA+ naive T cells. All receptors come from a human donor in good health. Some libraries in this study had Jurkat cell RNA spiked in.

This clonotype was seen only a few times. The chain combines TRBV7-9 with TRBJ2-1, with 11 bases identical to TRBD2. The CDR3 is made up of 18 amino acids. The germline CDR1 and CDR2 sequences are SEHNR and FQNEAQ (reference sequence). The V gene end was trimmed by 5 bases and the J gene end by 0 bases; junction bases not matched to a gene: 9. The CDR3 is CASSPSLAGGPSYNEQFF. CDR3 sequence (DNA): TGTGCCAGCAGCCCGTCGCTAGCGGGAGGCCCCTCCTACAATGAGCAGTTCTTC.

On this clonotype itself: This clone may be a read error of a much larger clone one base away. This rearrangement joins TRBV5-6 to TRBJ2-3, with TRBD1 matching over 7 bases. Germline assignment: CDR1 SGHDT and CDR2 YYEEEE. This CDR3 is built from 14 residues. CDR3 loop: CASSHDREADTQCF. CDR3 bases: TGTGCCAGCAGCCACGACAGGGAAGCTGATACGCAGTGTTTT.

This clonotype was detected many times. The chain joins TRBV2 to TRBJ1-4; 9 nucleotides line up with TRBD1. V trimming: 6 bases; J trimming: 5 bases; junction bases outside the gene matches: 4. This CDR3 region has 14 residues. The germline CDR1 and CDR2 sequences are SNHLY and FYNNEI. CDR3 residues: CASSGTGRNEKLFF. As DNA, the CDR3 is TGTGCCAGCAGCGGGACAGGGAGAAATGAAAAACTGTTTTTT.